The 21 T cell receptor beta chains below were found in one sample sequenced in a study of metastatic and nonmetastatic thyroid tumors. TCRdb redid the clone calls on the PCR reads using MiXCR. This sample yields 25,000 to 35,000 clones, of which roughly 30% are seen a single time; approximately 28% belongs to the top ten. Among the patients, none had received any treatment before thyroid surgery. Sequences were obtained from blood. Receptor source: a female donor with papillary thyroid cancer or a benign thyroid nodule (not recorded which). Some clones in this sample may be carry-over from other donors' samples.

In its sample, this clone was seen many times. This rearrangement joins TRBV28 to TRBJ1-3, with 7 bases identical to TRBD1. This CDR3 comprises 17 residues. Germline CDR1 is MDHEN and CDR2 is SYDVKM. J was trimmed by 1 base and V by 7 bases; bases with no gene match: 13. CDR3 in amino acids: CASTPSWGQSSGNTIYF. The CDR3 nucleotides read TGTGCCAGCACCCCAAGTTGGGGACAGAGTTCTGGAAACACCATATATTTT.

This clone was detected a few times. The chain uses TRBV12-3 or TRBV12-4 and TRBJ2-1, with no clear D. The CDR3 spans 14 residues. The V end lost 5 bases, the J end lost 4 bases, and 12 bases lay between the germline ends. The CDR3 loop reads CASSRPGLYNEQFF. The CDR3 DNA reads TGTGCCAGCAGTAGGCCCGGGCTATACAATGAGCAGTTCTTC.

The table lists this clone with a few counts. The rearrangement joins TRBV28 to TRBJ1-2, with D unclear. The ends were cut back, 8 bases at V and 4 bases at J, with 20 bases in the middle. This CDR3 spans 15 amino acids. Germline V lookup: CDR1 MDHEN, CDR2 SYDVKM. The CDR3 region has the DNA TGTGCCAGCCGGGTAGGGCTCAATAGCGGCTATGGCTACACCTTC. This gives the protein CASRVGLNSGYGYTF.

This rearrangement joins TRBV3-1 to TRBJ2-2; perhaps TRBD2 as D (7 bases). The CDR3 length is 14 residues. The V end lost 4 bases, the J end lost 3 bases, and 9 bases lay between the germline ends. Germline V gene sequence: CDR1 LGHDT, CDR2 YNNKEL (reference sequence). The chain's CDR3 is CASSRGGDTGELFF. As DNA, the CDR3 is TGTGCCAGCAGCCGAGGGGGGGACACCGGGGAGCTGTTTTTT.

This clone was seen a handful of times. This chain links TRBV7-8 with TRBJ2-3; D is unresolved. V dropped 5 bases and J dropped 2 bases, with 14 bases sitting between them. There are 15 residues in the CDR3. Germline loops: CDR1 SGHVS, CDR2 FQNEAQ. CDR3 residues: CASSPHQASTDTQYF. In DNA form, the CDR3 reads TGTGCCAGCAGCCCTCATCAGGCATCCACAGATACGCAGTATTTT. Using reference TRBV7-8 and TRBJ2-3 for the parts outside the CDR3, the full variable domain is GAGVSQSPRYKVAKRGQDVALRCDPISGHVSLFWYQQALGQGPEFLTYFQNEAQLDKSGLPSDRFFAERPEGSVSTLKIQRTQQEDSAVYLCASSPHQASTDTQYFGPGTRLTVL.

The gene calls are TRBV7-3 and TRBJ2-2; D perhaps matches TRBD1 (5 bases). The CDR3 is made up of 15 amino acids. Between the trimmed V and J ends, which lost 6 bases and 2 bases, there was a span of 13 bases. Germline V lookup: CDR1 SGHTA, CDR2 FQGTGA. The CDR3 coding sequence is TGTGCCAGCAGTACCCCTCAGGGAAACACCGGGGAGCTGTTTTTT. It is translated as CASSTPQGNTGELFF.

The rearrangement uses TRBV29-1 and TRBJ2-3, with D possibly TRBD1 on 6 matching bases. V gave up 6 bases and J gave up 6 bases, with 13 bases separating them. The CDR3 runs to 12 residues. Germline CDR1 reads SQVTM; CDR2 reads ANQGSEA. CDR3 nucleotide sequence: TGCAGCGTGAGGGGGAGTGAGGATACGCAGTATTTT. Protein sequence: CSVRGSEDTQYF.

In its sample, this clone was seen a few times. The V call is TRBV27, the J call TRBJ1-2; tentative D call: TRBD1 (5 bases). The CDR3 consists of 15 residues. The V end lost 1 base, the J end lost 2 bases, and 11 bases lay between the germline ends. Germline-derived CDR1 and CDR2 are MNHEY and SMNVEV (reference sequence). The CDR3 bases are TGTGCCAGCAGTTTATACCCCGACAGCAACTATGGCTACACCTTC. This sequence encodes CASSLYPDSNYGYTF.

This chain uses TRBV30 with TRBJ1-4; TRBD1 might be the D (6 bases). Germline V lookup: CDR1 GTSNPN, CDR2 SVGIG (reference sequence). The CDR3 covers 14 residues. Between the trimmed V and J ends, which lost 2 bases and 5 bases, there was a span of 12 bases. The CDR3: CAWSTGSPNEKLFF. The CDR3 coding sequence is TGTGCCTGGAGTACAGGGAGTCCCAATGAAAAACTGTTTTTT.

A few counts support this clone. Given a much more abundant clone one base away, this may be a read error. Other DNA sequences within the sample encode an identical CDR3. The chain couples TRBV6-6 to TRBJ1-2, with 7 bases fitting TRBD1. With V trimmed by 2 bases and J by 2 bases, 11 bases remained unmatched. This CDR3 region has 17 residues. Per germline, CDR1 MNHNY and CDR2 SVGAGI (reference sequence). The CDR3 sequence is CASSYAGTGAGNYGYTF. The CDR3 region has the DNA TGTGCCAGCAGTTACGCCGGTACAGGGGCAGGAAACTATGGCTACACCTTC.

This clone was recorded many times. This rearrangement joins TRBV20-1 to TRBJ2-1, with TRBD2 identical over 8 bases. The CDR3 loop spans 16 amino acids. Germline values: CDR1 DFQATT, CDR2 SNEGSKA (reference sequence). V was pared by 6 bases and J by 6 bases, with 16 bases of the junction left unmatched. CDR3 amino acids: CSAWMAGGSLGNEQFF. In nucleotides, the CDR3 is TGCAGTGCCTGGATGGCGGGAGGCTCCTTGGGCAATGAGCAGTTCTTC.

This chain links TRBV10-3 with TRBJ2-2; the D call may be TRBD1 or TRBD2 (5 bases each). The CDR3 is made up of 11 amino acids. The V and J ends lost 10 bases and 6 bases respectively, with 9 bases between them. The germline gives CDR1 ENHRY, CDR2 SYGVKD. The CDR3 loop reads CATRDAGELFF. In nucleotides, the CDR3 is TGTGCCACCCGGGACGCCGGGGAGCTGTTTTTT.

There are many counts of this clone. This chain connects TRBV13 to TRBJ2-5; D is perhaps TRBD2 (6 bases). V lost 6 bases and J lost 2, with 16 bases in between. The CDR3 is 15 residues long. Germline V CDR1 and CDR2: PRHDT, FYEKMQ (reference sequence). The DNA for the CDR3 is TGTGCCAGCAGGGTCTCTCTAGCGAGACAAGAGACCCAGTACTTC. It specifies CASRVSLARQETQYF.

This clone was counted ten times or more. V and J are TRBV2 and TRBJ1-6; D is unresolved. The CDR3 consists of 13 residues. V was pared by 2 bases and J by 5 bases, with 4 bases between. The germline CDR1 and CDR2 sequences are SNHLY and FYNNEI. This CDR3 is CASSEQDNSPLHF. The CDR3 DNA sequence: TGTGCCAGCAGTGAACAAGATAATTCACCCCTCCACTTT.

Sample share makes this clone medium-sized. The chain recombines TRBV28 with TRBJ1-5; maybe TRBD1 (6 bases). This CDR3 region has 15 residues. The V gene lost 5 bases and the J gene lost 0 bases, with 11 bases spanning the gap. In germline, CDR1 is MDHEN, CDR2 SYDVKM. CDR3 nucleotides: TGTGCCAGCAGTAAAGAGGGGGGTAGCAATCAGCCCCAGCATTTT. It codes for CASSKEGGSNQPQHF.

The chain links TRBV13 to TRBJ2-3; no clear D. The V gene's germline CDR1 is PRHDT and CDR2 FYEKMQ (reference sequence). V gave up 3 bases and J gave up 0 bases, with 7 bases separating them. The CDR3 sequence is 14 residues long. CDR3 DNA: TGTGCCAGCAGCTTTGAGCAGAGCACAGATACGCAGTATTTT. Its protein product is CASSFEQSTDTQYF.

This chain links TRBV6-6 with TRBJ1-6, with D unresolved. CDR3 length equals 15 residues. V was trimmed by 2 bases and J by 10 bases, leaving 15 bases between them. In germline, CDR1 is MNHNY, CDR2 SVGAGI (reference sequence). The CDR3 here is CASSYVAATRSPLHF. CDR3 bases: TGTGCCAGCAGTTACGTGGCAGCCACTCGGTCACCCCTCCACTTT.

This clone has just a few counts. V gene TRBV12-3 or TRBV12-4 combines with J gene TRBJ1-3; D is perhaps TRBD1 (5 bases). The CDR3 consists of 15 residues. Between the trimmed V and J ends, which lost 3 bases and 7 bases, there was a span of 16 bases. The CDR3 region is CASSLGVFGGNTIYF. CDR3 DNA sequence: TGTGCCAGCAGTTTGGGCGTCTTCGGGGGGAACACCATATATTTT.

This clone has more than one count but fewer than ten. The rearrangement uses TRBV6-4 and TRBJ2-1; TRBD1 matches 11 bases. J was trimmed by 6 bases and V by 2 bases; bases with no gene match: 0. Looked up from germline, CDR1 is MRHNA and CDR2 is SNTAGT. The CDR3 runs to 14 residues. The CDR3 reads CASSDGTGGNEQFF. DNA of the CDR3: TGTGCCAGCAGTGACGGGACAGGGGGCAATGAGCAGTTCTTC.

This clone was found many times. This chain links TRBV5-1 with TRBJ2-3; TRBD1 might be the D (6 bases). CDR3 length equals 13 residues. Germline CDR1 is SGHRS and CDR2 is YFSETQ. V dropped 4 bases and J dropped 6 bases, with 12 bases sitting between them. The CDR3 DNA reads TGCGCCAGCAGCCGACACAGGGCGGATACGCAGTATTTT. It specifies CASSRHRADTQYF.

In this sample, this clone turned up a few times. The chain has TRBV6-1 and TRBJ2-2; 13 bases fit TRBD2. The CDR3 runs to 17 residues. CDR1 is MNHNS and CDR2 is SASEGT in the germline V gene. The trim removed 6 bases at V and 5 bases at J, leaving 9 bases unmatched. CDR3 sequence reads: CASRPTSGRAGTGELFF. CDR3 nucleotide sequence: TGTGCCAGCAGGCCCACTAGCGGGAGGGCCGGAACCGGGGAGCTGTTTTTT.